The sample holds a few counts of the clone carrying this T cell receptor beta chain. At one of its ends the junction is not consistent with the germline gene, which may arise from a read error. The repertoire was sequenced with immunoSEQ multiplex PCR; TCRdb's copy has only in-frame clones and lacks some. The table has about 200,000 clones, almost 90% seen once; the top ten hold about 1.6%. The sample is drawn from a study of blood T cell repertoires in COVID-19. Study overall: Samples came from the United States, Italy and Spain, spanning acute and convalescent COVID-19. T cells, B-cell-depleted T cells, or PBMCs supplied cDNA or gDNA.

Germline V gene lookup returns CDR1 MGHDK and CDR2 SYGVNS. The CDR3 has 11 residues. The sequence derives from a man aged 18 to 30 with active or convalescent COVID-19. The chain links TRBV25-1 to TRBJ1-2, with D hard to call. Sequenced input: peripheral blood. The DNA of the CDR3 is TGTGCCAGCAAAGGAGTTTTGGTGGTTTATTTC. Translating it yields CASKGVLVVYF.